These 8 T cell receptor beta chains were all obtained from the same sample, sequenced in a study of shared clonotypes between healthy human individuals. Assay used: immunoSEQ multiplex PCR; TCRdb lists only in-frame clones, some missing. The data hold some 2,500,000 clones, with roughly 92% observed a single time. The sample consisted of naive CD4+ T cells from PBMCs. Subset described: CD45RA+ positively selected. The source is a man between 18 and 29 years old in good health. Some clones in this sample may be carry-over from other donors' samples.

This clone has a single count. The rearrangement uses TRBV11-2 and TRBJ2-1, with a tentative D call TRBD2 (6 bases). The germline gives CDR1 SGHAT, CDR2 FQNNGV. Trimming removed 0 bases from V and 2 bases from J, with 11 bases in between. The CDR3 has 16 residues. The CDR3 loop reads CASSLDRAGPYNEQFF. The CDR3 DNA reads as TGTGCCAGCAGCTTAGATAGAGCGGGCCCCTACAATGAGCAGTTCTTC.

The chain uses TRBV9 and TRBJ1-1; D ambiguous. The CDR3 loop spans 15 amino acids. CDR1 is SGDLS and CDR2 is YYNGEE in the germline V gene. Trimming removed 4 bases from V and 4 bases from J, with 17 bases in between. The CDR3 loop is CASSFVGDERTEAFF. CDR3 bases: TGTGCCAGCAGCTTTGTCGGGGATGAACGCACTGAAGCTTTCTTT.

The chain links TRBV29-1 to TRBJ1-3; D is ambiguous. CDR1 SQVTM and CDR2 ANQGSEA come from the germline V gene. The CDR3 sequence is 14 residues long. V was shortened by 6 bases and J by 2 bases, with 14 bases between the two germline ends. The CDR3 DNA is TGCAGCGTGAACACCGGGTCTCCTGGAAACACCATATATTTT. Translated, it gives CSVNTGSPGNTIYF.

This clone has a single count. This chain joins TRBV28 and TRBJ2-1; 8 bases are a match to TRBD1. The germline CDR1 and CDR2 sequences are MDHEN and SYDVKM. The CDR3 contains 14 residues. DNA for the CDR3: TGTGCGTCGGTGGCAGGGGGCGTCGGGCGAGAGCAGTTCTTC. It encodes CASVAGGVGREQFF.

This clone is a singleton in its sample. The V gene is TRBV7-8, the J gene TRBJ2-1; TRBD2 might be the D (7 bases). This CDR3 region has 16 residues. The V end was cut by 0 bases, the J end by 4 bases, with 13 bases between. Germline CDR1 is SGHVS and CDR2 is FQNEAQ. The CDR3 here is CASSLAGAGVYNEQFF. The CDR3 DNA reads as TGTGCCAGCAGCTTAGCGGGGGCGGGAGTGTACAATGAGCAGTTCTTC.

V and J are TRBV18 and TRBJ2-7; 8 positions agree with TRBD2. The length of the CDR3 is 15 residues. CDR1 is KGHSH and CDR2 is LQKENI in the germline V gene. Trimming took 5 bases from V and 2 from J; bases not matched to a gene: 8. Here the CDR3 reads CASSEGAGGPYEQYF. DNA of the CDR3: TGTGCCAGCTCAGAAGGGGCGGGAGGACCCTACGAGCAGTACTTC.

This clone was seen a few times. Lacking the conserved final phenylalanine or tryptophan, this CDR3 likely reflects a read error. The DNA is omitted, as the CDR3 cannot be located on it reliably, and the CDR3 follows TCRdb's listing. This chain connects TRBV19 to TRBJ1-4. From germline, CDR1 is LNHDA and CDR2 SQIVND (reference sequence). With termini counted, the CDR3 has 12 amino acids. CDR3 amino acids: CASSIAHSPGIG.

J is TRBJ1-5 and V is TRBV5-6, with TRBD1 as a possible D gene (5 bases). The germline V gene encodes CDR1 SGHDT and CDR2 YYEEEE. This CDR3 has 14 amino acids. The V end was cut by 3 bases, the J end by 7 bases, with 14 bases between. As DNA, the CDR3 is TGTGCCAGCAGCTCGACTGCGGACATCCAGCCCCAGCATTTT. Amino acid sequence: CASSSTADIQPQHF.